The 27 T cell receptor beta chains listed next were all sequenced from one sample in a study of T cell changes during pregnancy in multiple sclerosis. Measured with immunoSEQ multiplex PCR; TCRdb has only the in-frame clones, and not every one. The repertoire holds about 80,000 clones, with about nine tenths as singletons. The source material was peripheral blood, sampled before pregnancy. These receptors were obtained from a female donor with multiple sclerosis, enrolled in a pregnancy study.

The chain uses TRBV20-1 and TRBJ1-1; D not certain. From germline, CDR1 is DFQATT and CDR2 SNEGSKA (reference sequence). The CDR3 is made up of 11 amino acids. The ends were cut back, 3 bases at V and 5 bases at J, with 7 bases in the middle. This CDR3 is CSASRVTEAFF. In DNA form, the CDR3 reads TGCAGTGCTAGTCGGGTAACTGAAGCTTTCTTT.

The V gene is TRBV10-2, the J gene TRBJ1-3; D call uncertain. The CDR3 contains 14 residues. Between the trimmed V and J ends, which lost 5 bases and 0 bases, there was a span of 8 bases. Germline CDR1 reads WSHSY; CDR2 reads SAAADI. The CDR3 is CASSLGVSGNTIYF. The CDR3 bases are TGCGCCAGCAGTCTGGGCGTCTCTGGAAACACCATATATTTT.

The chain is built from TRBV10-3 and TRBJ1-1; D is undetermined. CDR3 length: 14 amino acids. Germline V gene lookup returns CDR1 ENHRY and CDR2 SYGVKD. Trimming took off 4 bases at V and 3 bases at J, with 12 bases between the two ends. Written as DNA, the CDR3 is TGTGCCATCAGTGGAGGCCCACGGGACACTGAAGCTTTCTTT. Its translation is CAISGGPRDTEAFF.

The chain is built from TRBV5-1 and TRBJ2-3; TRBD1 aligns across 8 bases. The CDR3 runs 15 residues. Germline loops: CDR1 SGHRS, CDR2 YFSETQ. Germline trimming cut 2 bases from V and 4 bases from J; bases unmatched to any gene: 6. The CDR3 loop reads CASSFRTGNSDTQYF. For the CDR3, the DNA is TGCGCCAGCAGCTTTCGGACAGGGAACTCAGATACGCAGTATTTT.

The chain combines TRBV27 with TRBJ2-3; D is unclear. Trimming shortened V by 0 bases and J by 0 bases, and 13 bases separated the two germline ends. The germline V gene encodes CDR1 MNHEY and CDR2 SMNVEV (reference sequence). CDR3 length equals 17 residues. CDR3 amino acids: CASSLSGPGSSTDTQYF. The CDR3 nucleotides are TGTGCCAGCAGTTTATCGGGTCCGGGTTCTAGCACAGATACGCAGTATTTT.

The V call is TRBV6-1, the J call TRBJ2-7; D gene unclear. Trimming removed 7 bases from V and 1 base from J, with 8 bases in between. The CDR3 is 12 residues long. The germline gives CDR1 MNHNS, CDR2 SASEGT. For the CDR3, the DNA is TGTGCCAGCAAAGCCTGGTCCTACGAGCAGTACTTC. This encodes CASKAWSYEQYF.

This chain connects TRBV2 to TRBJ2-5, with TRBD2 matching 7 bases. The CDR3 covers 13 residues. Germline loops: CDR1 SNHLY, CDR2 FYNNEI. V shed 7 bases and J 2 bases; nucleotides not matched to a gene: 4. Here the CDR3 reads CASMASGQETQYF. CDR3 nucleotides: TGTGCCAGCATGGCTAGCGGTCAAGAGACCCAGTACTTC.

V gene TRBV5-5 combines with J gene TRBJ1-3, with 7 bases identical to TRBD1. CDR3 length: 15 residues. CDR1 is SGHKS and CDR2 is YYEKEE in the germline V gene (reference sequence). With V trimmed by 5 bases and J by 0 bases, 5 bases remained unmatched. The CDR3: CASSRTGSSGNTIYF. As DNA, the CDR3 is TGTGCCAGCAGTCGGACAGGATCCTCTGGAAACACCATATATTTT.

The chain links TRBV30 to TRBJ1-1; TRBD1 aligns across 7 bases. The V gene's germline CDR1 is GTSNPN and CDR2 SVGIG (reference sequence). The CDR3 consists of 18 residues. With V trimmed by 5 bases and J by 0 bases, 18 bases remained unmatched. The CDR3 DNA sequence: TGTGCCTGGTCGACCGGGACAGAGATTTGGGGCATGAACACTGAAGCTTTCTTT. This sequence encodes CAWSTGTEIWGMNTEAFF.

The genes are TRBV2 and TRBJ1-2; D gene unclear. This CDR3 region has 13 residues. Germline CDR1 is SNHLY and CDR2 is FYNNEI. V lost 8 bases to trimming and J lost 5 bases, with 15 bases between them. As DNA, the CDR3 is TGTGCCAGCCATCCTACAGAGAATTATGGCTACACCTTC. It is translated as CASHPTENYGYTF.

The V call is TRBV29-1, the J call TRBJ2-1; tentative D call: TRBD1 (6 bases). Germline-derived CDR1 and CDR2 are SQVTM and ANQGSEA. The CDR3 has 13 residues. V shed 5 bases and J shed 2 bases, with 10 bases lying between them. In nucleotides, the CDR3 is TGCAGCGTTATGACAGGTACCTACAATGAGCAGTTCTTC. This codes for CSVMTGTYNEQFF.

The V call is TRBV2, the J call TRBJ2-3; 7 bases map to TRBD2. CDR1 is SNHLY, CDR2 FYNNEI, per germline. Unmatched junction bases numbered 0, after V lost 6 bases and J lost 3 bases. This CDR3 is 12 amino acids long. The CDR3 loop reads CASSGGTDTQYF. The CDR3 DNA reads as TGTGCCAGCAGCGGGGGGACAGATACGCAGTATTTT.

The V call is TRBV5-1, the J call TRBJ1-2, with 7 nucleotides matching TRBD1. This CDR3 is 13 amino acids long. Germline V gene data show CDR1 as SGHRS and CDR2 as YFSETQ. The trim removed 3 bases at V and 2 bases at J, leaving 1 base unmatched. The CDR3, as DNA: TGCGCCAGCAGCTCGACAGGGAACTATGGCTACACCTTC. This gives the protein CASSSTGNYGYTF.

The rearrangement joins TRBV12-5 to TRBJ2-7, with 7 bases fitting TRBD1. Germline values: CDR1 LGHNT, CDR2 FRNRAP. The CDR3 spans 13 residues. With 6 bases clipped from V and 2 bases from J, the junction kept 4 bases outside the gene matches. CDR3 bases: TGTGCTAGTGGCTACGGGACAGCCTACGAGCAGTACTTC. This codes for CASGYGTAYEQYF.

The table lists this clone with a count of one. The rearrangement joins TRBV6-5 to TRBJ2-2, with D hard to call. The CDR3 consists of 12 residues. Trimming took off 9 bases at V and 7 bases at J, with 12 bases between the two ends. Germline V gene data show CDR1 as MNHEY and CDR2 as SVGAGI. This CDR3 is CASVRGDGELFF. CDR3 DNA: TGTGCCAGTGTTAGAGGAGACGGGGAGCTGTTTTTT.

The genes are TRBV18 and TRBJ2-5; D gene ambiguous. This CDR3 is 14 amino acids long. Germline-derived CDR1 and CDR2 are KGHSH and LQKENI. V lost 2 bases to trimming and J lost 0 bases, with 7 bases between them. CDR3 protein: CASSPGRNQETQYF. CDR3 bases: TGTGCCAGCTCACCAGGCAGGAACCAAGAGACCCAGTACTTC.

In its sample, this clone was seen once. This sequence joins TRBV21-1 and TRBJ1-1; the table names TRBD1, a call not compared with the DNA. TRBV21-1 is labeled a pseudogene. This CDR3 is 16 amino acids long. CDR3 in amino acids: CASSTGSEEARSEAFF. The CDR3 region has the DNA TGTGCCAGTTCGACAGGGTCCGAAGAGGCGAGGAGTGAAGCTTTCTTT.

This chain uses TRBV7-2 with TRBJ1-2; 9 bases are shared with TRBD1. The CDR3 spans 14 residues. From germline, CDR1 is SGHTA and CDR2 FQGNSA. V dropped 3 bases and J dropped 5; count of bases not matched to a gene: 4. CDR3 in DNA: TGTGCCAGCAGCTTCGTCGGGACAGGGTATGGCTACACCTTC. Protein sequence: CASSFVGTGYGYTF.

The J gene is TRBJ1-1, the V gene TRBV11-2; the D is unclear. CDR1 SGHAT and CDR2 FQNNGV come from the germline V gene. There are 13 residues in the CDR3. The V end lost 1 base, the J end lost 3 bases, and 6 bases lay between the germline ends. This CDR3 reads CASSLVQYTEAFF. In nucleotides, the CDR3 is TGTGCCAGCAGCTTAGTGCAGTACACTGAAGCTTTCTTT.

The chain links TRBV7-3 to TRBJ2-3; 7 nucleotides match TRBD1. V was clipped by 5 bases and J by 0 bases; unmatched bases: 11. The CDR3 runs 17 residues. CDR1 SGHTA and CDR2 FQGTGA come from the germline V gene. CDR3: CASSPNAGTASTDTQYF. CDR3 bases: TGTGCCAGCAGCCCAAACGCCGGGACAGCTAGCACAGATACGCAGTATTTT.

The rearrangement uses TRBV5-1 and TRBJ2-2; TRBD1 is a possible D gene (5 bases). The CDR3 totals 13 residues. The V and J ends lost 4 bases and 6 bases respectively, with 10 bases between them. Germline loops: CDR1 SGHRS, CDR2 YFSETQ. CDR3 bases: TGCGCCAGCAGCGGCAGGGTGTCCGGGGAGCTGTTTTTT. Translation gives CASSGRVSGELFF.

This clone was detected only once. The chain links TRBV28 to TRBJ2-7; D possibly corresponds to TRBD1 (6 bases). Germline CDR1 reads MDHEN; CDR2 reads SYDVKM. CDR3 length: 14 amino acids. The germline V and J ends were trimmed by 3 bases and 0 bases, with 9 bases remaining between them. CDR3 in DNA: TGTGCCAGCAGTTTGACAGGAGGCTCCTACGAGCAGTACTTC. Amino acids: CASSLTGGSYEQYF.

The chain uses TRBV5-5 and TRBJ1-1, with TRBD1 matching 8 bases. The junction had 16 bases not matched to a gene; V was cut back by 6 bases and J by 6 bases. CDR1 is SGHKS and CDR2 is YYEKEE in the germline V gene (reference sequence). There are 16 residues in the CDR3. CDR3 DNA sequence: TGTGCCAGCACCAAGGTTCCTGGACAGGGTGGACCTGAAGCTTTCTTT. Its translation: CASTKVPGQGGPEAFF.

CDR3 sequence: CASSAGQGAGELFF. The DNA for the CDR3 is TGTGCCAGCAGCGCAGGACAGGGGGCCGGGGAGCTGTTTTTT. V and J are TRBV7-3 and TRBJ2-2, with 10 bases identical to TRBD1. The trim removed 5 bases at V and 6 bases at J, leaving 3 bases unmatched. Germline lookup yields CDR1 SGHTA and CDR2 FQGTGA. This CDR3 region has 14 residues.

V usage is TRBV5-1 and J usage is TRBJ2-2; D call uncertain. Germline CDR1 reads SGHRS; CDR2 reads YFSETQ. CDR3 length: 14 residues. V gave up 4 bases and J gave up 5 bases, with 12 bases separating them. The CDR3 region has the DNA TGCGCCAGCAGCCCGGCCGAGGAGACCGGGGAGCTGTTTTTT. Translation gives CASSPAEETGELFF.

The J gene is TRBJ1-1, the V gene TRBV5-5; possibly TRBD1 for D (5 bases). From germline, CDR1 is SGHKS and CDR2 YYEKEE (reference sequence). The length of the CDR3 is 13 residues. The ends were cut back, 2 bases at V and 5 bases at J, with 10 bases in the middle. The CDR3 DNA follows: TGTGCCAGCAGCTTCCCGGCAGGGACTGAAGCTTTCTTT. Protein: CASSFPAGTEAFF.

The chain couples TRBV10-2 to TRBJ1-1; 10 nucleotides line up with TRBD1. Germline V lookup: CDR1 WSHSY, CDR2 SAAADI. The CDR3 runs to 18 residues. With V trimmed by 9 bases and J by 3 bases, 19 bases remained unmatched. The CDR3 is CASGLILSTGGEYTEAFF. In nucleotides, the CDR3 is TGCGCCAGTGGACTGATATTATCGACAGGGGGCGAGTACACTGAAGCTTTCTTT.